Presented here are 28 T cell receptor beta chains from one specimen sequenced in a study of T cells after posttransplantation cyclophosphamide. Measured with immunoSEQ multiplex PCR; TCRdb has only the in-frame clones, and not every one. Among some 43,000 clones listed, roughly 91% were seen once. Cyclophosphamide on days +3 and +4 followed busulfan-fludarabine conditioning and a marrow graft. The source material was PBMCs, sampled 55 to 70 days after allogeneic stem cell transplant with posttransplant cyclophosphamide. Source of these receptors: a male patient aged 60 to 75 who received an allogeneic stem cell transplant from a related donor and was CMV-positive. Some T cells may have come from the graft donor.

This chain uses TRBV27 with TRBJ1-2; 7 nucleotides align to TRBD1. The J segment lost 5 bases and the V segment lost 4 bases, leaving 4 bases of the junction unmatched. Germline values: CDR1 MNHEY, CDR2 SMNVEV (reference sequence). This CDR3 is 13 amino acids long. The CDR3: CASSSPGQYGYTF. CDR3 in DNA: TGTGCCAGCAGTTCTCCGGGACAGTATGGCTACACCTTC.

The chain links TRBV27 to TRBJ2-7; 12 bases match TRBD2. Germline V lookup: CDR1 MNHEY, CDR2 SMNVEV (reference sequence). The CDR3 length is 16 residues. With V trimmed by 8 bases and J by 9 bases, 17 bases remained unmatched. CDR3 nucleotide sequence: TGTGCCAGCGGACCCACGAGACTAGCGGGGGAAACGGTGCAGTACTTC. Its protein product is CASGPTRLAGETVQYF.

V usage is TRBV30 and J usage is TRBJ1-2, with D hard to call. The CDR3 loop spans 13 amino acids. The V and J ends lost 2 bases and 4 bases respectively, with 11 bases between them. Germline CDR1 and CDR2: GTSNPN and SVGIG (reference sequence). The CDR3 nucleotides are TGTGCCTGGAGTCGAGGGTTAAGCTATGGCTACACCTTC. Encoded protein: CAWSRGLSYGYTF.

The chain carries TRBV7-9 and TRBJ1-2; 8 bases align to TRBD1. V was pared by 5 bases and J by 10 bases, with 9 bases of the junction left unmatched. Germline CDR1 reads SEHNR; CDR2 reads FQNEAQ (reference sequence). The CDR3 covers 13 residues. The CDR3 DNA reads as TGTGCCAGCAGCCTACGGACAGGGTACGCCTACACCTTC. Residues: CASSLRTGYAYTF.

The rearrangement uses TRBV27 and TRBJ2-7, with D perhaps TRBD2 (6 bases). The CDR3 is made up of 15 amino acids. CDR1 MNHEY and CDR2 SMNVEV come from the germline V gene (reference sequence). Between the trimmed V and J ends, which lost 0 bases and 3 bases, there was a span of 12 bases. Written as DNA, the CDR3 is TGTGCCAGCAGTTTATCCGGGGTCGGGGGCTACGAGCAGTACTTC. As protein: CASSLSGVGGYEQYF.

This chain joins TRBV6-5 and TRBJ2-1; 9 bases map to TRBD2. The CDR3 sequence is 15 residues long. The germline V gene has CDR1 MNHEY and CDR2 SVGAGI. Germline trimming cut 6 bases from V and 2 bases from J; bases unmatched to any gene: 5. CDR3 residues: CASSMAGGTYNEQFF. CDR3 sequence (DNA): TGTGCCAGCAGCATGGCGGGGGGGACCTACAATGAGCAGTTCTTC.

The chain has TRBV9 and TRBJ1-4; no clear D. CDR1 and CDR2 (germline): SGDLS, YYNGEE. The CDR3 sequence is 15 residues long. V shed 0 bases and J shed 0 bases, with 6 bases lying between them. CDR3 nucleotide sequence: TGTGCCAGCAGCGTAGGGGGAGCAACTAATGAAAAACTGTTTTTT. It translates to CASSVGGATNEKLFF.

The chain has TRBV11-2 and TRBJ1-5, with a possible D match to TRBD1 (5 bases). Germline CDR1 SGHAT, CDR2 FQNNGV. The CDR3 contains 15 residues. Trimming removed 0 bases from V and 7 bases from J, with 13 bases in between. CDR3 sequence (DNA): TGTGCCAGCAGCTTAGATTTAGGGGAACAACAGCCCCAGCATTTT. This sequence encodes CASSLDLGEQQPQHF. The full variable domain, with the rest looked up from reference TRBV11-2 and TRBJ1-5, is EAGVAQSPRYKIIEKRQSVAFWCNPISGHATLYWYQQILGQGPKLLIQFQNNGVVDDSQLPKDRFSAERLKGVDSTLKIQPAKLEDSAVYLCASSLDLGEQQPQHFGDGTRLSIL.

As concerns this clone: The junction departs from germline at one end; a sequencing error may be responsible. The sample carries other DNA sequences with the same CDR3. The chain employs TRBV2 and TRBJ2-6; D may be TRBD1 (6 bases). The CDR3 length is 15 residues. The germline CDR1 and CDR2 sequences are SNHLY and FYNNEI. CDR3 bases: TGCGCCAGCAGTGAATCAGGGGCTGGGGCCAACGTCCTGACTTTC. Amino acid sequence: CASSESGAGANVLTF.

The chain combines TRBV2 with TRBJ1-2; possibly TRBD1 for D (5 bases). With 7 bases removed from V and 9 bases from J, the gap between germline ends came to 21 bases. Germline V gives CDR1 SNHLY, CDR2 FYNNEI. CDR3 length: 14 residues. The CDR3 protein is CASTPGHGPESYTF. The CDR3 nucleotides read TGTGCCAGCACTCCCGGACACGGACCGGAGAGCTACACCTTC.

The chain combines TRBV27 with TRBJ1-4, with 7 positions matching TRBD1. The CDR3 has 17 residues. Germline V gene sequence: CDR1 MNHEY, CDR2 SMNVEV (reference sequence). J was trimmed by 0 bases and V by 8 bases; bases with no gene match: 12. The CDR3 region is CASCKATGVPTNEKLFF. CDR3 in DNA: TGTGCCAGCTGTAAGGCAACAGGGGTTCCAACTAATGAAAAACTGTTTTTT. Together with reference TRBV27 and TRBJ1-4, the CDR3 gives the full variable domain: EAQVTQNPRYLITVTGKKLTVTCSQNMNHEYMSWYRQDPGLGLRQIYYSMNVEVTDKGDVPEGYKVSRKEKRNFPLILESPSPNQTSLYFCASCKATGVPTNEKLFFGSGTQLSVL.

The chain couples TRBV7-9 to TRBJ2-5, with D tentatively TRBD1 (6 bases). The closer fit of TRBJ2-7 to the DNA end suggests the J call may be wrong. The CDR3 is made up of 14 amino acids. Germline values: CDR1 SEHNR, CDR2 FQNEAQ (reference sequence). CDR3: CASSLDTGFHEQYF. Written as DNA, the CDR3 is TGTGCCAGCAGCTTAGATACAGGGTTCCACGAGCAGTACTTC.

This chain links TRBV10-3 with TRBJ1-5, with 7 bases that match TRBD1. The germline V gene encodes CDR1 ENHRY and CDR2 SYGVKD. The V segment lost 4 bases and the J segment 8 bases; nucleotides outside the gene matches: 11. The CDR3 sequence is 15 residues long. The CDR3 region has the DNA TGTGCCATCAGTGGGGGTCGAGGGGGCGAAGAGCCCCAGCATTTT. Translated: CAISGGRGGEEPQHF.

The J gene is TRBJ2-1, the V gene TRBV9; possibly TRBD1 for D (5 bases). This CDR3 region has 12 residues. The germline V gene has CDR1 SGDLS and CDR2 YYNGEE. V was clipped by 0 bases and J by 15 bases, with 13 bases between them. The CDR3 here is CASSVGDSRAFF. CDR3 in DNA: TGTGCCAGCAGCGTAGGAGATTCCAGGGCGTTCTTC. Looking up the rest from reference TRBV9 and TRBJ2-1 gives the full variable domain: DSGVTQTPKHLITATGQRVTLRCSPRSGDLSVYWYQQSLDQGLQFLIQYYNGEERAKGNILERFSAQQFPDLHSELNLSSLELGDSALYFCASSVGDSRAFFGPGTRLTVL.

The V call is TRBV20-1, the J call TRBJ2-7; unclear D gene. Per the germline V gene, CDR1 is DFQATT and CDR2 is SNEGSKA (reference sequence). Trimming took off 3 bases at V and 5 bases at J, with 5 bases between the two ends. This CDR3 is built from 10 residues. In nucleotides, the CDR3 is TGCAGTGCTAGTCGGGACGAGCAGTACTTC. Encoded protein: CSASRDEQYF.

V usage is TRBV9 and J usage is TRBJ2-1; 15 nucleotides match TRBD2. The CDR3 has 15 amino acids. J gave up 10 bases and V 3 bases, and 5 bases lay outside the gene matches. The germline V gene has CDR1 SGDLS and CDR2 YYNGEE. CDR3 DNA: TGTGCCAGCAGCGGGACTAGCGGGGGGGCAGGGGAGCAGTTCTTC. As protein: CASSGTSGGAGEQFF.

The rearrangement joins TRBV11-2 to TRBJ1-2, with 7 bases that match TRBD1. Losses at the gene ends were 5 bases for V and 6 bases for J; bases not matched to a gene: 3. There are 12 residues in the CDR3. Germline V lookup: CDR1 SGHAT, CDR2 FQNNGV. The CDR3 region is CASSPRGDGYTF. The CDR3 DNA reads TGTGCCAGCAGCCCCAGGGGGGATGGCTACACCTTC.

The genes are TRBV2 and TRBJ2-3, with 7 bases that match TRBD2. The germline V gene has CDR1 SNHLY and CDR2 FYNNEI. The trim removed 7 bases at V and 1 base at J, leaving 11 bases unmatched. The CDR3 has 16 amino acids. The CDR3 protein is CASIPSGGSGTDTQYF. The CDR3 DNA follows: TGTGCCAGCATTCCGTCGGGGGGATCCGGCACAGATACGCAGTATTTT. The full variable domain, rest sourced from reference TRBV2 and TRBJ2-3, is EPEVTQTPSHQVTQMGQEVILRCVPISNHLYFYWYRQILGQKVEFLVSFYNNEISEKSEIFDDQFSVERPDGSNFTLKIRSTKLEDSAMYFCASIPSGGSGTDTQYFGPGTRLTVL.

DNA of the CDR3: TGTGCCAGCAGCAAAGGAAGGACAGGGGAAGGGTATGGCACAGATACGCAGTATTTT. Encoded protein: CASSKGRTGEGYGTDTQYF. The chain combines TRBV21-1 with TRBJ2-3; TRBD1, as called in the table, went unchecked against the DNA. TRBV21-1 is described as a pseudogene. CDR3 size: 19 residues.

The chain recombines TRBV11-3 with TRBJ2-1; 8 bases line up with TRBD1. Germline CDR1 and CDR2: SGHNT and YENEEA. CDR3 length: 15 amino acids. The V segment lost 2 bases and the J segment 4 bases; nucleotides outside the gene matches: 4. The CDR3 is CASSLPGGHYNEQFF. The DNA for the CDR3 is TGTGCCAGCAGCTTACCAGGGGGCCATTACAATGAGCAGTTCTTC.

The genes are TRBV7-8 and TRBJ1-2; 9 nucleotides align to TRBD1. Germline V lookup: CDR1 SGHVS, CDR2 FQNEAQ. With V trimmed by 2 bases and J by 2 bases, 6 bases remained unmatched. The CDR3 runs 16 residues. CDR3 sequence reads: CASSLLAGTGNYGYTF. The CDR3 bases are TGTGCCAGCAGCTTATTAGCCGGGACAGGGAACTATGGCTACACCTTC.

Turning to this clone: The junction and the germline gene differ at one end; a read error may be behind it. In DNA form, the CDR3 reads TGTGCCAGCAGCGGAGCGGGACAGGGGGAAAACTTC. Its translation is CASSGAGQGENF. The chain joins TRBV7-9 to TRBJ2-7; 11 nucleotides match TRBD1. Germline V gives CDR1 SEHNR, CDR2 FQNEAQ (reference sequence). The CDR3 has 12 amino acids.

The chain has TRBV5-4 and TRBJ2-7; D might be TRBD2 (6 bases). Germline CDR1 and CDR2: SGHNT and YYREEE (reference sequence). The V and J ends lost 4 bases and 5 bases respectively, with 19 bases between them. There are 15 residues in the CDR3. The CDR3: CASSTMGGGGDEQYV. In DNA form, the CDR3 reads TGTGCCAGCAGCACAATGGGTGGAGGAGGGGACGAGCAGTACGTC.

The J gene is TRBJ1-1, the V gene TRBV7-9; D possibly corresponds to TRBD1 (6 bases). Looked up from germline, CDR1 is SEHNR and CDR2 is FQNEAQ (reference sequence). Trimming shortened V by 3 bases and J by 8 bases, and 16 bases separated the two germline ends. CDR3 length equals 14 residues. CDR3 nucleotide sequence: TGTGCCAGCAGCTTGGGGCAGGGGTCACGAGAAGCTTTCTTT. Protein sequence: CASSLGQGSREAFF.

This chain joins TRBV12-5 and TRBJ1-1; 8 positions match TRBD1. Germline CDR1 and CDR2: LGHNT and FRNRAP. This CDR3 comprises 15 residues. V dropped 0 bases and J dropped 8; count of bases not matched to a gene: 8. The CDR3 reads CASGLVIRGRGEAFF. CDR3 sequence (DNA): TGTGCTAGTGGTTTGGTAATCAGGGGGCGAGGGGAAGCTTTCTTT.

The chain has TRBV6-1 and TRBJ2-3; D remains unclear. Trimming pared 6 bases from V and 2 bases from J, leaving 9 bases between. The germline V gene encodes CDR1 MNHNS and CDR2 SASEGT. The length of the CDR3 is 13 residues. CDR3 nucleotide sequence: TGTGCCAGCAGCCAGTGGCCCACAGATACGCAGTATTTT. Its protein product is CASSQWPTDTQYF.

The V gene is TRBV19, the J gene TRBJ1-2; possibly TRBD1 for D (6 bases). Germline CDR1 reads LNHDA; CDR2 reads SQIVND (reference sequence). The CDR3 runs to 14 residues. V dropped 7 bases and J dropped 4 bases, with 16 bases sitting between them. The CDR3 DNA reads TGTGCCAGTACTCACGGGGGGCCGGGCTATGGCTACACCTTC. Translated: CASTHGGPGYGYTF. Variable domain in full (rest from reference TRBV19 and TRBJ1-2): DGGITQSPKYLFRKEGQNVTLSCEQNLNHDAMYWYRQDPGQGLRLIYYSQIVNDFQKGDIAEGYSVSREKKESFPLTVTSAQKNPTAFYLCASTHGGPGYGYTFGSGTRLTVV.

This chain links TRBV5-4 with TRBJ2-2, with D possibly matching TRBD1 (5 bases). The CDR3 consists of 13 residues. Germline CDR1 and CDR2: SGHNT and YYREEE (reference sequence). With 1 base removed from V and 4 bases from J, the gap between germline ends came to 5 bases. The CDR3 nucleotides are TGTGCCAGCAGCTTGACAGGCACCGGGGAGCTGTTTTTT. Its translation: CASSLTGTGELFF.